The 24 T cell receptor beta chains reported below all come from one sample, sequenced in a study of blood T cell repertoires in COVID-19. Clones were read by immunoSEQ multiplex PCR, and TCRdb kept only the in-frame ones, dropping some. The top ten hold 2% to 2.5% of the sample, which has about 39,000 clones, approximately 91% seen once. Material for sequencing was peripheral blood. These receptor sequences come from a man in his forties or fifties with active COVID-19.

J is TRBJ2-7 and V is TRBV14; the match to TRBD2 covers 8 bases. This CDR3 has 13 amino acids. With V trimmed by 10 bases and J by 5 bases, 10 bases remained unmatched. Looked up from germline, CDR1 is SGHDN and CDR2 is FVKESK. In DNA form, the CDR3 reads TGTGCCACTGATCGGGGGGGCAGGAACGAGCAGTACTTC. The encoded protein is CATDRGGRNEQYF.

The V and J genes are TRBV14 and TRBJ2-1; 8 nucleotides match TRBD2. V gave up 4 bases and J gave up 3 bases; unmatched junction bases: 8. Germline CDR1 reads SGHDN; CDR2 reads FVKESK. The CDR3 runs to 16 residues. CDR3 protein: CASSLLREAFYNEQFF. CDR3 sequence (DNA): TGTGCCAGCAGCCTTTTGCGGGAGGCCTTCTACAATGAGCAGTTCTTC.

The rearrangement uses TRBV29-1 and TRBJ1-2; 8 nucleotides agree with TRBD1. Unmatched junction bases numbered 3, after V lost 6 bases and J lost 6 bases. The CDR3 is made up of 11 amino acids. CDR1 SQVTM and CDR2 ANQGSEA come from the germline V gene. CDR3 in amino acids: CSVRTGNGYTF. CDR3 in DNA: TGCAGCGTGAGGACAGGGAATGGCTACACCTTC. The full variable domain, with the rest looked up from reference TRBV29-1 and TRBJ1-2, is SAVISQKPSRDICQRGTSLTIQCQVDSQVTMMFWYRQQPGQSLTLIATANQGSEATYESGFVIDKFPISRPNLTFSTLTVSNMSPEDSSIYLCSVRTGNGYTFGSGTRLTVV.

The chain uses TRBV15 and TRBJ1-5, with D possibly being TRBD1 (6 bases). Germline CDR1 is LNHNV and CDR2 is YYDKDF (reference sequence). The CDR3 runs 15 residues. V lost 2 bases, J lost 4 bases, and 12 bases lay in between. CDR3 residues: CATSRLRGGNQPQHF. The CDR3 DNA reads TGTGCCACCAGCAGATTAAGGGGGGGAAATCAGCCCCAGCATTTT.

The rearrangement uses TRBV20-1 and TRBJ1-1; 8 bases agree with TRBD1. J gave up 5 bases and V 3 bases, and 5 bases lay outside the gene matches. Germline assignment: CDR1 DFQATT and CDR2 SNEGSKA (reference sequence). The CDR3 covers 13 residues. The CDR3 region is CSASRQGATEAFF. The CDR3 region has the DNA TGCAGTGCTAGTCGGCAGGGGGCGACTGAAGCTTTCTTT.

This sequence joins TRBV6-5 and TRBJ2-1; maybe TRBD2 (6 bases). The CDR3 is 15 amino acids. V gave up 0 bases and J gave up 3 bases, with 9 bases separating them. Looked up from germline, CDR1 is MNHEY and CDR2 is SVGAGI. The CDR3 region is CASSYSTGVYNEQFF. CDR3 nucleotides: TGTGCCAGCAGTTACTCCACGGGGGTCTACAATGAGCAGTTCTTC.

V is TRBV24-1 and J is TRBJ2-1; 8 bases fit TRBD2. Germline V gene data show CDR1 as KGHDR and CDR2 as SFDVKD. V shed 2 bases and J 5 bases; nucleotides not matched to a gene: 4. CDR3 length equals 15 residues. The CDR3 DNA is TGTGCCACCAGTGATTCCACTAGCGGTGACAATGAGCAGTTCTTC. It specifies CATSDSTSGDNEQFF.

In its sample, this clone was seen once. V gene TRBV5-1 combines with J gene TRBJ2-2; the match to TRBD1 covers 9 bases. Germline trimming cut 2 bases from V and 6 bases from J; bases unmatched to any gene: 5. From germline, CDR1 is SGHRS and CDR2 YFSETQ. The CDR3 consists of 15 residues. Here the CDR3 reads CASSFTGTGPGELFF. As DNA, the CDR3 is TGCGCCAGCAGCTTCACCGGGACAGGGCCCGGGGAGCTGTTTTTT. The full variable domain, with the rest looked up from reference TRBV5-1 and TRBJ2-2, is KAGVTQTPRYLIKTRGQQVTLSCSPISGHRSVSWYQQTPGQGLQFLFEYFSETQRNKGNFPGRFSGRQFSNSRSEMNVSTLELGDSALYLCASSFTGTGPGELFFGEGSRLTVL.

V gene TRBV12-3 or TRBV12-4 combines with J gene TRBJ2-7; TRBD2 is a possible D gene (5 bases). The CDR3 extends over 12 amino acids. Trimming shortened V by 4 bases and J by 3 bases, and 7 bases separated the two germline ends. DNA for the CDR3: TGTGCCAGCAGTTCACGGGGCTACGAGCAGTACTTC. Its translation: CASSSRGYEQYF.

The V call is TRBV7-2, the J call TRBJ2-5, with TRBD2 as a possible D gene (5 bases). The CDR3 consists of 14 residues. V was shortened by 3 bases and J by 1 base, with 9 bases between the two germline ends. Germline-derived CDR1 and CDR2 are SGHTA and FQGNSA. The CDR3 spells CASSFPGVQETQYF. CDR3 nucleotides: TGTGCCAGCAGCTTCCCCGGGGTCCAAGAGACCCAGTACTTC.

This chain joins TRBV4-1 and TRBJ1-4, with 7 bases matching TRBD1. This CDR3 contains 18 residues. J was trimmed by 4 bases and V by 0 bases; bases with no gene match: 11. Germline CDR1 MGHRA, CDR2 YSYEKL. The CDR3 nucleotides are TGCGCCAGCAGCCAAGATAGGAGACAGGGTACAAATAATGAAAAACTGTTTTTT. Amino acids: CASSQDRRQGTNNEKLFF.

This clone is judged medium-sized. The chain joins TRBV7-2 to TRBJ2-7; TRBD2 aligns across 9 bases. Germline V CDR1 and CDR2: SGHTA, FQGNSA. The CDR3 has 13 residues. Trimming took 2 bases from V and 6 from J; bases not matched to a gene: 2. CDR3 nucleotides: TGTGCCAGCAGCTTACTAGCGGGGCTCGAGCAGTACTTC. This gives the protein CASSLLAGLEQYF. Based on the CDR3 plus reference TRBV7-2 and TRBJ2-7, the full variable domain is GAGVSQSPSNKVTEKGKDVELRCDPISGHTALYWYRQSLGQGLEFLIYFQGNSAPDKSGLPSDRFSAERTGGSVSTLTIQRTQQEDSAVYLCASSLLAGLEQYFGPGTRLTVT.

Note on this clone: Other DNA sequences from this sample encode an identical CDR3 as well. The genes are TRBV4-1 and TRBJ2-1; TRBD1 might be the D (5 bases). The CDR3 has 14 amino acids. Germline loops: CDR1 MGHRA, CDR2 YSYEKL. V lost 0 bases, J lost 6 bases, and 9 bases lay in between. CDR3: CASSQDTGSNEQFF. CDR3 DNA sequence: TGCGCCAGCAGCCAAGATACAGGAAGCAATGAGCAGTTCTTC.

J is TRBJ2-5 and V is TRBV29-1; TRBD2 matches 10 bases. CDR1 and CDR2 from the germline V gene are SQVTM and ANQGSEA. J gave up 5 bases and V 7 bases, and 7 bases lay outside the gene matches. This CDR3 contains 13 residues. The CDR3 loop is CSAERGGLETQYF. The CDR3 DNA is TGCAGCGCCGAGCGGGGGGGCCTTGAGACCCAGTACTTC.

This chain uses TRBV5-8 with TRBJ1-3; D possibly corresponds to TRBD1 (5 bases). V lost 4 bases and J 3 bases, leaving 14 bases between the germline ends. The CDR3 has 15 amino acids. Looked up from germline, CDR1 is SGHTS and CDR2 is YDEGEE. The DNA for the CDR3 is TGTGCCAGCAGCCCCGGGACTTTTATTGGAAACACCATATATTTT. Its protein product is CASSPGTFIGNTIYF.

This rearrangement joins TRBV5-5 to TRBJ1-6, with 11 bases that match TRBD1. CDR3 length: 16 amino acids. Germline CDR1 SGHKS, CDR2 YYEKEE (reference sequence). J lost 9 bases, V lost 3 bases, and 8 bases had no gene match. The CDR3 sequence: CASSSSGQGASSPLHF. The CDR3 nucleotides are TGTGCCAGCAGCTCCAGCGGACAGGGGGCTAGTTCACCCCTCCACTTT.

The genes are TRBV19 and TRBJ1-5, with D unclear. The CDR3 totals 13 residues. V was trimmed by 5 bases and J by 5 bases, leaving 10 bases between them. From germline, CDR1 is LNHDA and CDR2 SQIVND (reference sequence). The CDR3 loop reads CASSPGNDQPQHF. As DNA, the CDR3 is TGTGCCAGTAGTCCAGGTAACGATCAGCCCCAGCATTTT.

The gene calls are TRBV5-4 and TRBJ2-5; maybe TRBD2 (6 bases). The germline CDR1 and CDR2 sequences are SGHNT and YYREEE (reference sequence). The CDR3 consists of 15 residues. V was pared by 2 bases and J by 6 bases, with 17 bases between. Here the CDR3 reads CASSFDRGGWQTQYF. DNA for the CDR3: TGTGCCAGCAGCTTTGATCGTGGAGGGTGGCAGACCCAGTACTTC.

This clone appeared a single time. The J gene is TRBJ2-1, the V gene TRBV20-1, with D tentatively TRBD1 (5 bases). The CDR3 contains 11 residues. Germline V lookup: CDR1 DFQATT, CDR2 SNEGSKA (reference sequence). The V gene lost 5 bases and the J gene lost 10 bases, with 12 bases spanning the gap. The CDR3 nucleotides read TGCAGTGCTCCAGGGAAGAGGGAGCAGTTCTTC. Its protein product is CSAPGKREQFF.

This CDR3 is CASSLAKDQAGGGLGYEQYF. CDR3 coding DNA: TGTGCCAGCAGCTTAGCGAAGGATCAGGCTGGGGGCGGGTTGGGGTACGAGCAGTACTTC. The rearrangement uses TRBV7-6 and TRBJ2-7; the D gene is possibly TRBD1 (6 bases). V lost 0 bases to trimming and J lost 4 bases, with 28 bases between them. The germline V gene encodes CDR1 SGHVS and CDR2 FNYEAQ. The CDR3 length is 20 residues.

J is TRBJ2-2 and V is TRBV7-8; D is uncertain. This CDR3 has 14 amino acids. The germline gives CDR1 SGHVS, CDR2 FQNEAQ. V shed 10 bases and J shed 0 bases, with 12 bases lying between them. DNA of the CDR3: TGTGCCACCTACTCTTACGCGAACACCGGGGAGCTGTTTTTT. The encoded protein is CATYSYANTGELFF.

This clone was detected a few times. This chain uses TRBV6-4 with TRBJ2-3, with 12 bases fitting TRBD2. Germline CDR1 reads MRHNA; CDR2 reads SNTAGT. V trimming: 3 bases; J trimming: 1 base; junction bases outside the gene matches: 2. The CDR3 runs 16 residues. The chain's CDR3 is CASSEASGRGTDTQYF. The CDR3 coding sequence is TGTGCCAGCAGTGAGGCTAGCGGGAGGGGCACAGATACGCAGTATTTT.

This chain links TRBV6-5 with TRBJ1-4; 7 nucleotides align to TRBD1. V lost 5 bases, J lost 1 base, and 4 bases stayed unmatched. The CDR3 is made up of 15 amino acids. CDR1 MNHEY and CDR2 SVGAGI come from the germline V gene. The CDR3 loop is CASSPYRGTNEKLFF. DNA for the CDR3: TGTGCCAGCAGTCCCTACAGGGGAACTAATGAAAAACTGTTTTTT.

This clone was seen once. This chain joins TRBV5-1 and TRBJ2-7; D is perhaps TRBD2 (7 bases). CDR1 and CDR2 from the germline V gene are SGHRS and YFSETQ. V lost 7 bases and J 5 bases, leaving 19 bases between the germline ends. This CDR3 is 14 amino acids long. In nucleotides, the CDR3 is TGCGCCAGCGGCGAGGGGGGGGCGCCCCACGAGCAGTACTTC. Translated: CASGEGGAPHEQYF.